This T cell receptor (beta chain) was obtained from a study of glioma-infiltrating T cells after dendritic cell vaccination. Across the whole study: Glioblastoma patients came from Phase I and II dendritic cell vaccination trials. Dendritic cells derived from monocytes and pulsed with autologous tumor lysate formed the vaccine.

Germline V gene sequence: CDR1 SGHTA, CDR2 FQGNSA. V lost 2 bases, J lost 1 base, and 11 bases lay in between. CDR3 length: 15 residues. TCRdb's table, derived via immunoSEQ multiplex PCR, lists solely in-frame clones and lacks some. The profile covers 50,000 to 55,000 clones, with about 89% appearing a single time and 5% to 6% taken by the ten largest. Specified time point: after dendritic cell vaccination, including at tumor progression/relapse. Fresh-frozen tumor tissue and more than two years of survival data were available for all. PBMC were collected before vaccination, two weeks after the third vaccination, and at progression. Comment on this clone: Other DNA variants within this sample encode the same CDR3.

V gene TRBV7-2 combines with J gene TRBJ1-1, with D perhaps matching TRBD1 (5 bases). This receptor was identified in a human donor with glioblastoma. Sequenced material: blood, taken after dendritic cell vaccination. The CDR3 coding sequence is TGTGCCAGCAGCTTAATATCCGACAGGAACACTGAAGCTTTCTTT. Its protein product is CASSLISDRNTEAFF. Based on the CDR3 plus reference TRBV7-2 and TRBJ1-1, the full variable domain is GAGVSQSPSNKVTEKGKDVELRCDPISGHTALYWYRQSLGQGLEFLIYFQGNSAPDKSGLPSDRFSAERTGGSVSTLTIQRTQQEDSAVYLCASSLISDRNTEAFFGQGTRLTVV.